The next 16 T cell receptor beta chains were all read from a single sample in a study of tumor-infiltrating lymphocytes in primary liver carcinoma. A constant-region primer primed TCR beta cDNA synthesis from about 550 ng of total RNA. Each TCR beta library was derived from three nested multiplex PCR rounds that employed slightly modified ARM-PCR. Forward primers for TRBV1-TRBV30 and a C-beta reverse primer served the first two PCR rounds, at 10 cycles each. TCRdb ran MiXCR on the multiplex PCR reads and lists one entry per CDR3 protein. The table shows more than 150,000 distinct CDR3 sequences, with 60% occurring only once. The source of the blood RNA was unsorted whole blood, and germline DNA was extracted as well. Material for sequencing was peripheral blood. The origin of the receptors is a middle-aged man with primary liver carcinoma and hepatitis B virus infection.

The V and J genes are TRBV25-1 and TRBJ2-7; D possibly corresponds to TRBD1 (6 bases). Germline CDR1 MGHDK, CDR2 SYGVNS. This CDR3 spans 11 amino acids. V lost 4 bases to trimming and J lost 7 bases, with 8 bases between them. As DNA, the CDR3 is TGTGCCAGCAGTGGGGGGCGAGAGCAGTACTTC. It is translated as CASSGGREQYF.

Comment on this clonotype: It may be a read error: a sequence one base away is much more abundant. V is TRBV11-2 and J is TRBJ2-1; tentative D call: TRBD2 (6 bases). The CDR3 is made up of 18 amino acids. Trimming cost V 1 base and J 2 bases, with 18 bases left between them. The germline V gene encodes CDR1 SGHAT and CDR2 FQNNGV. In nucleotides, the CDR3 is TGTGCCAGCAGCTTAGTCGGCGGTAGCGGACACCCCTACAATGAGCAGTTCTTC. Translating it yields CASSLVGGSGHPYNEQFF.

This clonotype occurred many times. V is TRBV11-2 and J is TRBJ1-1; possible D gene TRBD1, 5 bases. The CDR3 contains 14 residues. Germline loops: CDR1 SGHAT, CDR2 FQNNGV. V was shortened by 3 bases and J by 6 bases, with 14 bases between the two germline ends. CDR3 sequence (DNA): TGTGCCAGCAGCTTCGGGGGGATGTCCGCTGAAGCTTTCTTT. It is translated as CASSFGGMSAEAFF.

This clonotype has only a few counts. The chain links TRBV14 to TRBJ1-1; no definite D call. V shed 1 base and J shed 1 base, with 4 bases lying between them. There are 13 residues in the CDR3. Germline loops: CDR1 SGHDN, CDR2 FVKESK. For the CDR3, the DNA is TGTGCCAGCAGCCAAGGAGCGAACACTGAAGCTTTCTTT. Its protein is CASSQGANTEAFF. The full variable domain, completed using reference TRBV14 and TRBJ1-1, is EAGVTQFPSHSVIEKGQTVTLRCDPISGHDNLYWYRRVMGKEIKFLLHFVKESKQDESGMPNNRFLAERTGGTYSTLKVQPAELEDSGVYFCASSQGANTEAFFGQGTRLTVV.

The J gene is TRBJ2-7, the V gene TRBV7-9; TRBD1 or TRBD2 may be the D gene (5 bases each). Trimming took off 6 bases at V and 4 bases at J, with 13 bases between the two ends. CDR1 and CDR2 (germline): SEHNR, FQNEAQ (reference sequence). This CDR3 region has 13 residues. CDR3 protein: CASSYGTGYEQYF. The CDR3 DNA sequence: TGTGCCAGCAGTTACGGGACGGGGTACGAGCAGTACTTC.

Turning to this clonotype: Possible read error: a much larger clone is one base away. This sequence joins TRBV11-2 and TRBJ1-2; D not certain. The CDR3 is 14 residues long. Germline V gives CDR1 SGHAT, CDR2 FQNNGV. Trimming removed 7 bases from V and 4 bases from J, with 16 bases in between. The CDR3 DNA sequence: TGTGCCAGCACCGTAGCCCCAATGAGCTATGGCTACACCTTC. Its translation: CASTVAPMSYGYTF.

With regard to this clonotype: A read error may account for a junction end that differs from germline. This rearrangement joins TRBV10-2 to TRBJ1-5, with 8 bases matching TRBD1. This CDR3 comprises 14 residues. The V gene's germline CDR1 is WSHSY and CDR2 SAAADI. CDR3: CASSEGQGGQSQHF. The CDR3 DNA follows: TGCGCCAGCAGTGAGGGACAGGGAGGTCAGTCCCAGCATTTT.

The table lists this clonotype with many counts. This chain connects TRBV11-2 to TRBJ1-2; 8 bases line up with TRBD1. After removal of 6 bases from V and 4 bases from J, the junction contained 1 base not matched to a gene. CDR1 is SGHAT and CDR2 is FQNNGV in the germline V gene. The CDR3 contains 12 residues. CDR3 sequence reads: CASRTGGYGYTF. CDR3 DNA: TGTGCCAGCAGAACAGGGGGCTATGGCTACACCTTC.

Only a few counts were recorded for this clonotype. The chain employs TRBV12-3 or TRBV12-4 and TRBJ1-1; D perhaps matches TRBD1 (5 bases). The CDR3 is made up of 13 amino acids. The ends were cut back, 4 bases at V and 10 bases at J, with 16 bases in the middle. CDR3 sequence: CASSYGGGGSAFF. For the CDR3, the DNA is TGTGCCAGCAGTTACGGGGGTGGGGGATCAGCTTTCTTT.

Concerning this clonotype itself: A read error may be the cause here, since a much bigger clone is one base away. This chain uses TRBV6-2 or TRBV6-3 with TRBJ2-3; D not resolved. The CDR3 runs 14 residues. Germline CDR1 is MNHEY and CDR2 is SVGEGT. Written as DNA, the CDR3 is TGTGTCAGCAGTTACCCCGGGTTACCTGATACGCAGTATTTT. The encoded protein is CVSSYPGLPDTQYF.

In the case of this clonotype: Here the CDR3 omits its conserved ending phenylalanine or tryptophan, so a read error is the likely source. The rearrangement joins TRBV11-2 to TRBJ2-7; TRBD2 is a possible D gene (7 bases). CDR1 and CDR2 (germline): SGHAT, FQNNGV. Between the trimmed V and J ends, which lost 4 bases and 7 bases, there was a span of 14 bases. The CDR3 has 13 residues. The CDR3 loop reads CASSWGGQKEQYL. The CDR3 region has the DNA TGTGCCAGCAGCTGGGGGGGACAAAAAGAGCAGTACTTA.

This clonotype was seen a handful of times. The chain is built from TRBV6-5 and TRBJ2-1; 7 nucleotides line up with TRBD2. With V trimmed by 6 bases and J by 3 bases, 8 bases remained unmatched. Germline V lookup: CDR1 MNHEY, CDR2 SVGAGI. The CDR3 totals 15 residues. CDR3 sequence: CASSSKRGLYNEQFF. The CDR3 nucleotides read TGTGCCAGCAGCTCCAAGCGGGGACTCTACAATGAGCAGTTCTTC.

Of note for this clonotype: A much larger clone sits a single nucleotide away, making a read error possible. The CDR3 loop reads CDSSAGAETQYF. The CDR3, as DNA: TGTGACAGCAGCGCGGGAGCGGAGACCCAGTACTTC. This chain uses TRBV11-3 with TRBJ2-5; 7 bases fit TRBD2. This CDR3 comprises 12 residues. Germline loops: CDR1 SGHNT, CDR2 YENEEA.

As for this clonotype: One junction end does not reproduce the germline sequence, and a read error may be involved. V is TRBV10-3 and J is TRBJ2-1; 9 bases align to TRBD2. The germline CDR1 and CDR2 sequences are ENHRY and SYGVKD. This CDR3 has 14 amino acids. CDR3 region: CTIRQAGGGNEQFF. The CDR3 DNA sequence: TGTACCATCAGACAAGCGGGAGGAGGCAATGAGCAGTTCTTC.

There are a few counts of this clonotype. The J gene is TRBJ2-1, the V gene TRBV12-5, with D possibly TRBD2 on 6 matching bases. The germline V gene encodes CDR1 LGHNT and CDR2 FRNRAP. The CDR3 sequence is 14 residues long. The V end was cut by 4 bases, the J end by 13 bases, with 20 bases between. The DNA of the CDR3 is TGTGCTAGTGGTTCAACCAGAACCGGGACTCCCCAGTTCTTC. Amino acids: CASGSTRTGTPQFF. The entire variable domain, with the rest obtained from reference TRBV12-5 and TRBJ2-1, is as follows: DARVTQTPRHKVTEMGQEVTMRCQPILGHNTVFWYRQTMMQGLELLAYFRNRAPLDDSGMPKDRFSAEMPDATLATLKIQPSEPRDSAVYFCASGSTRTGTPQFFGPGTRLTVL.

For this clonotype: A read error may produce the germline difference seen at one junction end. The rearrangement uses TRBV4-1 and TRBJ1-2, with TRBD1 matching 9 bases. In germline, CDR1 is MGHRA, CDR2 YSYEKL. The length of the CDR3 is 14 residues. The CDR3 region is CASSPGQGTYGCTF. As DNA, the CDR3 is TGCGCCAGCAGCCCCGGACAGGGGACATATGGCTGCACCTTC.